These 17 T cell receptor beta chains came from one sample sequenced in a study of blood T cell repertoires in COVID-19. Assay used: immunoSEQ multiplex PCR; TCRdb lists only in-frame clones, some missing. Here the sample spans approximately 120,000 clones, about 76% being singletons. The material sequenced was peripheral blood. Receptors originate from a man older than 75 with acute or convalescent COVID-19.

The rearrangement links TRBV10-3 to TRBJ1-1, with D uncertain. The CDR3 sequence is 12 residues long. V lost 10 bases and J 2 bases, leaving 11 bases between the germline ends. Germline assignment: CDR1 ENHRY and CDR2 SYGVKD. In nucleotides, the CDR3 is TGTGCCACCTCGACGGGAAACACTGAAGCTTTCTTT. This gives the protein CATSTGNTEAFF.

This clone was observed a few times. The chain is built from TRBV29-1 and TRBJ2-1; maybe TRBD1 (5 bases). Germline V gene sequence: CDR1 SQVTM, CDR2 ANQGSEA. V lost 8 bases and J 2 bases, leaving 16 bases between the germline ends. The CDR3 consists of 14 residues. The CDR3 is CSSGSDNTYNEQFF. CDR3 nucleotides: TGCAGCTCCGGGTCGGACAATACCTACAATGAGCAGTTCTTC.

The CDR3 DNA follows: TGTGCCAGCAGTAAAGAGCGGGGGGGCACAGATACGCAGTATTTT. It yields the protein CASSKERGGTDTQYF. The chain uses TRBV7-2 and TRBJ2-3; 9 bases line up with TRBD2. The CDR3 length is 15 residues. The germline gives CDR1 SGHTA, CDR2 FQGNSA. With V trimmed by 6 bases and J by 1 base, 5 bases remained unmatched.

The J gene is TRBJ1-6, the V gene TRBV20-1; no reliable D call. Germline lookup yields CDR1 DFQATT and CDR2 SNEGSKA (reference sequence). CDR3 length equals 12 residues. V dropped 3 bases and J dropped 14 bases, with 14 bases sitting between them. CDR3 in DNA: TGCAGTGCTAGTGGGTGGGCGAGGGCCCTCCACTTT. Its protein is CSASGWARALHF.

CDR3 region: CASGTDRGLGEKLFF. The CDR3 DNA is TGTGCTAGTGGTACTGACAGGGGGCTCGGAGAAAAACTGTTTTTT. The rearrangement uses TRBV12-5 and TRBJ1-4; the match to TRBD1 covers 10 bases. The CDR3 spans 15 residues. The J segment lost 8 bases and the V segment lost 5 bases, leaving 8 bases of the junction unmatched. Per the germline V gene, CDR1 is LGHNT and CDR2 is FRNRAP.

V and J are TRBV19 and TRBJ1-1; 8 bases match TRBD1. V shed 5 bases and J 2 bases; nucleotides not matched to a gene: 7. Germline V CDR1 and CDR2: LNHDA, SQIVND (reference sequence). The length of the CDR3 is 15 residues. In DNA form, the CDR3 reads TGTGCCAGTAGTCTCCGGACAGGGCTTAACACTGAAGCTTTCTTT. It yields the protein CASSLRTGLNTEAFF. The full variable domain, with the rest looked up from reference TRBV19 and TRBJ1-1, is DGGITQSPKYLFRKEGQNVTLSCEQNLNHDAMYWYRQDPGQGLRLIYYSQIVNDFQKGDIAEGYSVSREKKESFPLTVTSAQKNPTAFYLCASSLRTGLNTEAFFGQGTRLTVV.

The gene calls are TRBV6-5 and TRBJ2-3, with 8 nucleotides matching TRBD2. This CDR3 has 15 residues. The germline V gene has CDR1 MNHEY and CDR2 SVGAGI. V trimming: 7 bases; J trimming: 0 bases; junction bases outside the gene matches: 6. This CDR3 reads CASNLSGDSTDTQYF. The CDR3 DNA is TGTGCCAGCAACCTTAGCGGGGATAGCACAGATACGCAGTATTTT.

This chain links TRBV3-1 (or the pseudogene TRBV3-2) with TRBJ1-2; TRBD1 is a possible D gene (5 bases). Germline CDR1 reads LGHDT; CDR2 reads YNNKEL (reference sequence). The CDR3 is 18 residues long. With 0 bases removed from V and 5 bases from J, the gap between germline ends came to 22 bases. CDR3 nucleotides: TGTGCCAGCAGCCAAGAGGGGCAGGCGCCGACCCCAATTTATGGCTACACCTTC. Encoded protein: CASSQEGQAPTPIYGYTF.

The rearrangement joins TRBV5-6 to TRBJ2-7; tentative D call: TRBD1 (6 bases). Germline V CDR1 and CDR2: SGHDT, YYEEEE. CDR3 length: 13 amino acids. V shed 2 bases and J shed 10 bases, with 16 bases lying between them. The CDR3 is CASSFSGVGAQYF. In DNA form, the CDR3 reads TGTGCCAGCAGCTTCTCCGGTGTGGGGGCCCAGTACTTC. Filled out from reference TRBV5-6 and TRBJ2-7, the complete variable domain reads DAGVTQSPTHLIKTRGQQVTLRCSPKSGHDTVSWYQQALGQGPQFIFQYYEEEERQRGNFPDRFSGHQFPNYSSELNVNALLLGDSALYLCASSFSGVGAQYFGPGTRLTVT.

The chain carries TRBV4-3 and TRBJ2-3, with 10 bases that match TRBD2. The germline CDR1 and CDR2 sequences are LGHNA and YSLEER. This CDR3 is built from 15 residues. V trimming: 2 bases; J trimming: 5 bases; junction bases outside the gene matches: 4. The CDR3 region is CASSQTSGDGDTQYF. For the CDR3, the DNA is TGCGCCAGCAGCCAAACTAGCGGGGATGGAGATACGCAGTATTTT.

The chain is built from TRBV4-2 and TRBJ1-3; D is possibly TRBD1 (5 bases). Germline V CDR1 and CDR2: LGHNA, YNFKEQ. The CDR3 runs to 15 residues. Trimming cost V 3 bases and J 3 bases, with 12 bases left between them. CDR3 sequence (DNA): TGTGCCAGCAGCCAGATGGGGGGGAGTGGAAACACCATATATTTT. Residues: CASSQMGGSGNTIYF.

This clone was observed a few times. V usage is TRBV19 and J usage is TRBJ2-1; 7 positions match TRBD2. This CDR3 has 15 amino acids. Unmatched junction bases numbered 7, after V lost 4 bases and J lost 4 bases. Germline CDR1 reads LNHDA; CDR2 reads SQIVND (reference sequence). For the CDR3, the DNA is TGTGCCAGTAGTAAGGCGGGGGAACCATACAATGAGCAGTTCTTC. Its translation: CASSKAGEPYNEQFF.

The V call is TRBV10-3, the J call TRBJ2-1; TRBD2 agrees at 7 bases. Germline-derived CDR1 and CDR2 are ENHRY and SYGVKD. The CDR3 covers 14 residues. V was pared by 5 bases and J by 4 bases, with 5 bases of the junction left unmatched. The CDR3 nucleotides read TGTGCCATCAGTCGGGACTACGCTTACAATGAGCAGTTCTTC. The encoded protein is CAISRDYAYNEQFF.

The gene calls are TRBV3-1 (or the pseudogene TRBV3-2) and TRBJ1-2, with D unclear. The CDR3 is made up of 14 amino acids. Germline lookup yields CDR1 LGHDT and CDR2 YNNKEL (reference sequence). Trimming left V 0 bases short and J 7 bases short, with 12 bases between. The CDR3, as DNA: TGTGCCAGCAGCCAAGATACGAGAGGAGGTGGCTACACCTTC. Its translation is CASSQDTRGGGYTF.

The chain combines TRBV19 with TRBJ2-2; possible D gene TRBD2, 6 bases. The CDR3 contains 15 residues. The V gene lost 6 bases and the J gene lost 3 bases, with 14 bases spanning the gap. Germline V lookup: CDR1 LNHDA, CDR2 SQIVND (reference sequence). CDR3 sequence reads: CASSDWRGHTGELFF. The CDR3 DNA sequence: TGTGCCAGTAGCGACTGGCGGGGCCACACCGGGGAGCTGTTTTTT.

The gene calls are TRBV27 and TRBJ2-5; 8 bases are a match to TRBD2. J was trimmed by 5 bases and V by 9 bases; bases with no gene match: 11. Germline V gene sequence: CDR1 MNHEY, CDR2 SMNVEV (reference sequence). The CDR3 is 14 amino acids. The chain's CDR3 is CASLGAGAGETQYF. The CDR3 DNA follows: TGTGCCAGTCTAGGAGCGGGGGCGGGGGAGACCCAGTACTTC.

The chain recombines TRBV11-2 with TRBJ2-1; 8 nucleotides align to TRBD2. The CDR3 runs 19 residues. The V gene end was trimmed by 4 bases and the J gene end by 7 bases; junction bases not matched to a gene: 21. CDR1 and CDR2 from the germline V gene are SGHAT and FQNNGV. This CDR3 reads CASSSPPDVSGGVRNEQFF. The CDR3 region has the DNA TGTGCCAGCAGCTCTCCCCCCGACGTATCGGGGGGGGTTAGAAATGAGCAGTTCTTC.